Each of the 14 T cell receptor beta chains below was sequenced from the same sample in a study of cytomegalovirus exposure and HLA in healthy donors. This PCR relied on a set of 60 Vbeta primers and 13 Jbeta primers. The method was immunoSEQ multiplex PCR; TCRdb's version includes in-frame clones alone and lacks a portion of them. There are approximately 100,000 clones in the sample; roughly three quarters occur only once, and around 4% lies in the top ten. Sequencing used PBMCs. The receptors here all came from a female donor in good health and CMV-seropositive.

This rearrangement joins TRBV18 to TRBJ2-2; no reliable D call. CDR3 size: 15 residues. In germline, CDR1 is KGHSH, CDR2 LQKENI. Trimming cost V 0 bases and J 0 bases, with 5 bases left between them. The CDR3 DNA sequence: TGTGCCAGCTCACCACCAACAGCGAACACCGGGGAGCTGTTTTTT. This gives the protein CASSPPTANTGELFF.

This chain links TRBV27 with TRBJ1-2; D gene uncertain. This CDR3 is 16 amino acids long. Germline lookup yields CDR1 MNHEY and CDR2 SMNVEV (reference sequence). The V gene lost 0 bases and the J gene lost 0 bases, with 11 bases spanning the gap. The CDR3 protein is CASSLSRAATNYGYTF. The CDR3 nucleotides read TGTGCCAGCAGTTTATCGAGGGCAGCTACTAACTATGGCTACACCTTC.

The rearrangement uses TRBV6-5 and TRBJ2-7, with TRBD1 matching 8 bases. Trimming removed 2 bases from V and 3 bases from J; junction bases left unmatched: 3. Per germline, CDR1 MNHEY and CDR2 SVGAGI. The CDR3 has 14 residues. CDR3 protein: CASSYQGQGYEQYF. DNA for the CDR3: TGTGCCAGCAGTTACCAAGGACAGGGCTACGAGCAGTACTTC.

The chain employs TRBV25-1 and TRBJ2-7; D is undetermined. The CDR3 contains 13 residues. Trimming removed 0 bases from V and 6 bases from J, with 9 bases in between. CDR1 and CDR2 from the germline V gene are MGHDK and SYGVNS. As DNA, the CDR3 is TGTGCCAGCAGTGAATATAATGAGGTCGAGCAGTACTTC. It is translated as CASSEYNEVEQYF.

This clone was detected only once. Other DNA sequences in the same sample also yield this CDR3. This rearrangement joins TRBV5-1 to TRBJ2-1; 12 nucleotides agree with TRBD2. J was trimmed by 8 bases and V by 0 bases; bases with no gene match: 0. The CDR3 covers 14 residues. Germline lookup yields CDR1 SGHRS and CDR2 YFSETQ. Written as DNA, the CDR3 is TGCGCCAGCAGCTTGGGGACTAGCGGGGATGAGCAGTTCTTC. Encoded protein: CASSLGTSGDEQFF.

The chain recombines TRBV5-6 with TRBJ2-1; 12 nucleotides agree with TRBD2. The CDR3 has 13 residues. In germline, CDR1 is SGHDT, CDR2 YYEEEE. V trimming: 4 bases; J trimming: 11 bases; junction bases outside the gene matches: 4. CDR3 sequence reads: CASSRTSGEKQFF. For the CDR3, the DNA is TGTGCCAGCAGCCGGACTAGCGGGGAGAAGCAGTTCTTC. Filled out from reference TRBV5-6 and TRBJ2-1, the complete variable domain reads DAGVTQSPTHLIKTRGQQVTLRCSPKSGHDTVSWYQQALGQGPQFIFQYYEEEERQRGNFPDRFSGHQFPNYSSELNVNALLLGDSALYLCASSRTSGEKQFFGPGTRLTVL.

The V gene is TRBV11-3, the J gene TRBJ2-1; 7 bases line up with TRBD2. V lost 2 bases to trimming and J lost 9 bases; unmatched junction nucleotides: 7. This CDR3 region has 14 residues. The V gene's germline CDR1 is SGHNT and CDR2 YENEEA. The CDR3 is CASSLRGSNREQFF. DNA for the CDR3: TGTGCCAGCAGCTTACGCGGGAGTAATCGTGAGCAGTTCTTC.

Remarks on this clone: Other DNA sequences in the sample encode the same CDR3. The J gene is TRBJ1-1, the V gene TRBV5-6; D gene unclear. CDR1 is SGHDT and CDR2 is YYEEEE in the germline V gene. CDR3 length: 14 amino acids. V lost 2 bases and J lost 0, with 8 bases in between. The CDR3 spells CASSLTVMNTEAFF. The CDR3 bases are TGTGCCAGCAGCTTAACGGTAATGAACACTGAAGCTTTCTTT.

The CDR3: CASSAQTGAGANVLTF. The CDR3 DNA reads TGTGCCAGCAGTGCGCAGACAGGGGCTGGGGCCAACGTCCTGACTTTC. The rearrangement links TRBV6-6 to TRBJ2-6, with 8 positions matching TRBD1. The CDR3 covers 16 residues. The ends lost 5 bases at V and 2 bases at J; junction bases unmatched: 5. The germline CDR1 and CDR2 sequences are MNHNY and SVGAGI (reference sequence).

The chain links TRBV6-1 to TRBJ2-1, with TRBD2 matching 8 bases. The trim removed 5 bases at V and 4 bases at J, leaving 4 bases unmatched. Germline V gene lookup returns CDR1 MNHNS and CDR2 SASEGT. This CDR3 is 14 amino acids long. CDR3 region: CASSSAGGYNEQFF. CDR3 sequence (DNA): TGTGCCAGCAGTTCCGCGGGGGGATACAATGAGCAGTTCTTC.

The chain uses TRBV7-6 and TRBJ2-1; TRBD2 matches 8 bases. The CDR3 is 15 amino acids. Germline trimming cut 1 base from V and 10 bases from J; bases unmatched to any gene: 9. Germline V lookup: CDR1 SGHVS, CDR2 FNYEAQ. The CDR3 DNA sequence: TGTGCCAGCAGCTTAGGGGTCGGGGGGGCCGGCGAGCAGTTCTTC. It encodes CASSLGVGGAGEQFF.

This rearrangement joins TRBV6-1 to TRBJ2-7; TRBD1 is a possible D gene (6 bases). This CDR3 has 12 amino acids. The V and J ends lost 7 bases and 3 bases respectively, with 10 bases between them. Looked up from germline, CDR1 is MNHNS and CDR2 is SASEGT. Here the CDR3 reads CASNTGFYEQYF. The DNA of the CDR3 is TGTGCCAGCAACACAGGGTTCTACGAGCAGTACTTC.

This chain links TRBV30 with TRBJ2-3, with 7 bases aligning to TRBD2. V trimming: 5 bases; J trimming: 1 base; junction bases outside the gene matches: 12. The germline gives CDR1 GTSNPN, CDR2 SVGIG (reference sequence). The CDR3 consists of 16 residues. CDR3 DNA sequence: TGTGCCTGGGGGAAGAGGCGGGAGCGACGCACAGATACGCAGTATTTT. Translated, it gives CAWGKRRERRTDTQYF. Drawing the rest from reference TRBV30 and TRBJ2-3, the complete variable domain is SQTIHQWPATLVQPVGSPLSLECTVEGTSNPNLYWYRQAAGRGLQLLFYSVGIGQISSEVPQNLSASRPQDRQFILSSKKLLLSDSGFYLCAWGKRRERRTDTQYFGPGTRLTVL.

This chain connects TRBV5-5 to TRBJ2-5, with a weak D call TRBD1 (6 bases). The J call may be mistaken, given a closer DNA end match to TRBJ2-7. The CDR3 has 15 amino acids. Per germline, CDR1 SGHKS and CDR2 YYEKEE (reference sequence). CDR3 sequence (DNA): TGTGCCAGCAGCCTGCCGGGACAACTATCCTACGAGCAGTACTTC. It specifies CASSLPGQLSYEQYF.